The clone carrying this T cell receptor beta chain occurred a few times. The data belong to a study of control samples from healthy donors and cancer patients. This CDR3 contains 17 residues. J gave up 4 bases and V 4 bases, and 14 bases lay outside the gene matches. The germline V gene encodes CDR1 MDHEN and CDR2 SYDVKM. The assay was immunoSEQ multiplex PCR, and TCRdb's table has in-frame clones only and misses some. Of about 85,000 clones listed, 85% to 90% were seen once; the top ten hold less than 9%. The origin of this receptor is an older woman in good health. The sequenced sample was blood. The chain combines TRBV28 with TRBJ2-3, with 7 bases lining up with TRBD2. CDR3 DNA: TGTGCCAGCAGTTCCCCTTACGGACTAGACGATGCAGATACGCAGTATTTT. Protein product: CASSSPYGLDDADTQYF. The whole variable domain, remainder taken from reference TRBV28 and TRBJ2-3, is DVKVTQSSRYLVKRTGEKVFLECVQDMDHENMFWYRQDPGLGLRLIYFSYDVKMKEKGDIPEGYSVSREKKERFSLILESASTNQTSMYLCASSSPYGLDDADTQYFGPGTRLTVL.